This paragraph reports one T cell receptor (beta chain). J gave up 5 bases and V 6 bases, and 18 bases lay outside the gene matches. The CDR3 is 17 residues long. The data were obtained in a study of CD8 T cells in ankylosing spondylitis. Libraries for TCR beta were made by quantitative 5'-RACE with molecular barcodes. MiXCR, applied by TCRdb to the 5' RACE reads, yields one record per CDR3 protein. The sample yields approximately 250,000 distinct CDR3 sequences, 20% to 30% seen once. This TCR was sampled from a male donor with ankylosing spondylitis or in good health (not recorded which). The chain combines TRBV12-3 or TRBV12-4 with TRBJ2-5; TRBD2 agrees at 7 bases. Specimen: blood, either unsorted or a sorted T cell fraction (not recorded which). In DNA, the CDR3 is TGTGCCAGCAGCCCCTGGGTAGCGGGTTTAGTTGCGGAGACCCAGTACTTC. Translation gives CASSPWVAGLVAETQYF.